This T cell receptor beta chain was captured by sequencing in a study of blood T cell repertoires in COVID-19. Study background: From the United States, Italy and Spain came samples of acute and convalescent COVID-19. T cells, B-cell-depleted T cells, or PBMCs provided the cDNA or gDNA that served as material.

The CDR3 runs to 14 residues. Looked up from germline, CDR1 is SEHNR and CDR2 is FQNEAQ (reference sequence). The V end lost 5 bases, the J end lost 6 bases, and 16 bases lay between the germline ends. Libraries were prepared by immunoSEQ multiplex PCR; TCRdb keeps only in-frame clonotypes and omits some of them. The sample includes around 44,000 clones, around 80% of them seen just once. This clonotype originated in a middle-aged man with active or convalescent COVID-19. The sample taken for sequencing was peripheral blood. The V gene is TRBV7-9, the J gene TRBJ1-1, with D possibly matching TRBD1 (6 bases). This chain's CDR3 is CASSPQGRVAEAFF. The CDR3 DNA reads as TGTGCCAGCAGCCCACAGGGAAGGGTTGCTGAAGCTTTCTTT.